These T cell receptor beta chains were read from a single sample in a study of T cell repertoires in cytomegalovirus infection. TCRdb passed the reads through MiXCR, listing each CDR3 protein once. This table holds fewer than 200,000 distinct CDR3 sequences, around 20% found once. The material sequenced was PBMCs. Receptors were obtained from a human donor in good health (CMV status not recorded). Some clones in this sample may be carry-over from other donors' samples. CDR3s include the opening cysteine and the closing phenylalanine or tryptophan. The D gene is left open where the match is weak. A clone size is listed for some rows: how often the clone was seen (once, few, many), or a class if it is expanded.

v_gene	abundance	j_gene	d_gene	CDR3nt	CDR3aa
TRBV19	few	TRBJ1-2	NA	TGTGCCAGTAGTCCCGAATACAGGGTACCTGGCTACACCTTC	CASSPEYRVPGYTF
TRBV14	NA	TRBJ2-7	NA	TGTGCCAGCAGCCCAGGGACGATGGTAGCGACTACCTACGAGCAGTACTTC	CASSPGTMVATTYEQYF
TRBV28	few	TRBJ2-7	NA	TGTGCCAGCAGTTCCCAGGGCGTGTACGAGCAGTACTTC	CASSSQGVYEQYF
TRBV7-6	NA	TRBJ2-5	NA	TGTGCCAGCAGCCGATCTCCTTTTGAGACCCAGTACTTC	CASSRSPFETQYF
TRBV9	few	TRBJ1-1	NA	TGTGCCAGCAGCGTAGGGGGTCTGGGCAACACTGAAGCTTTCTTT	CASSVGGLGNTEAFF
TRBV12-3/TRBV12-4	few	TRBJ2-4	TRBD1	TGTGCCAGCAGTTTGGGACAGCCGGCCAAAAACATTCAGTACTTC	CASSLGQPAKNIQYF
TRBV12-3/TRBV12-4	NA	TRBJ1-2	NA	TGTGCCAGCAGTTCGCCGGGCAACCTTGCTGGCTACACCTTC	CASSSPGNLAGYTF
TRBV12-3/TRBV12-4	many	TRBJ1-2	NA	TGTGCCAGCAGTTTCGGGGATTCTGGCTACACCTTC	CASSFGDSGYTF
TRBV6-4	few	TRBJ2-1	NA	TGTGCCAGCAGTGTAACTAGTCAGGATGAGCAGTTCTTC	CASSVTSQDEQFF
TRBV5-1	NA	TRBJ2-1	NA	TGCGCCAGCAGCTTGGGGCAGCCTGACAATGAGCAGTTCTTC	CASSLGQPDNEQFF
TRBV7-2	few	TRBJ2-5	NA	TGTGCCAGCAGCTACCCGACTAGGGGGGAGACCCAGTACTTC	CASSYPTRGETQYF
TRBV11-2	many	TRBJ1-3	NA	TGTGCCAGCAGCCCTGCACCGGAGTACTCTGGAAACACCATATATTTT	CASSPAPEYSGNTIYF
TRBV7-8	many	TRBJ2-5	NA	TGTGCCAGCAGCTTATTGTATGAGGGCCTGGAGACCCAGTACTTC	CASSLLYEGLETQYF
TRBV12-3/TRBV12-4	NA	TRBJ2-3	TRBD1	TGTGCCAGCAGGACAGGGGGCTGGGCAGATACGCAGTATTTT	CASRTGGWADTQYF
TRBV7-2	many	TRBJ2-1	NA	TGTGCCAGCAGGCGAGAGGCTAGCCGGCGCTACAATGAGCAGTTCTTC	CASRREASRRYNEQFF
TRBV28	NA	TRBJ2-1	TRBD1	TGTGCCACCAGGAGGGACAGGGTCAATGAGCAGTTCTTC	CATRRDRVNEQFF
TRBV4-1	many	TRBJ2-5	NA	TGCGCCAGCAGCCAAGAGGTCAGGGAACCAAGAGACACCCAGTACTTC	CASSQEVREPRDTQYF
TRBV7-4	NA	TRBJ1-5	NA	TGTGCCAGCGGCTTAGCGTCGGTAAATCAGCCCCAGCATTTT	CASGLASVNQPQHF
TRBV5-1	NA	TRBJ2-7	NA	TGCGCCAGCAGACCGGAGACCCCCTACGAGCAGTACTTC	CASRPETPYEQYF
TRBV12-3/TRBV12-4	few	TRBJ2-4	TRBD2	TGTGCCAGCAGTATCCGGGAGGGGACGGTACTAGCCAAAAACATTCAGTACTTC	CASSIREGTVLAKNIQYF
TRBV2	few	TRBJ2-4	NA	TGTGCCAGCAGTGCCGGCAGAAACATTCAGTACTTC	CASSAGRNIQYF
TRBV11-2	NA	TRBJ1-1	TRBD1	TGTGCCAGCAGCAGGGGGACAGGGGCTGAAGCTTTCTTT	CASSRGTGAEAFF
TRBV7-8	many	TRBJ2-7	TRBD2	TGTGCCAGCAGCTTTTTGGCTAGCGGGGGCTCCTACGAGCAGTACTTC	CASSFLASGGSYEQYF
TRBV12-3/TRBV12-4	many	TRBJ1-2	NA	TGTGCCAGCAGTCAAAGCAGGGGTTATGGCTACACCTTC	CASSQSRGYGYTF
TRBV14	many	TRBJ2-1	TRBD2	TGTGCCAGCAGGCTAGCGGGATTCTACAATGAGCAGTTCTTC	CASRLAGFYNEQFF
TRBV27	few	TRBJ2-3	TRBD2	TGTGCCAGCAGTTTCCGCCGCGGGGGGAACACAGATACGCAGTATTTT	CASSFRRGGNTDTQYF
TRBV6-2/TRBV6-3	many	TRBJ1-5	NA	TGTGCCAGCAGTTACTCGGTCACCCTCGTGAGGCCGCCCCAGCATTTT	CASSYSVTLVRPPQHF
TRBV20-1	NA	TRBJ2-5	TRBD2	TGCAGTGCTAGCCGGACTAGCGGACCCCAAGAGACCCAGTACTTC	CSASRTSGPQETQYF
TRBV7-2	many	TRBJ2-5	NA	TGTGCCAGCAGCCCCCCCGGGGGCTGGGAGACCCAGTACTTC	CASSPPGGWETQYF
TRBV11-3	NA	TRBJ2-7	NA	TGTGCCAGCAGCTCCCTCCCCGGACCCCACTACGAGCAGTACTTC	CASSSLPGPHYEQYF